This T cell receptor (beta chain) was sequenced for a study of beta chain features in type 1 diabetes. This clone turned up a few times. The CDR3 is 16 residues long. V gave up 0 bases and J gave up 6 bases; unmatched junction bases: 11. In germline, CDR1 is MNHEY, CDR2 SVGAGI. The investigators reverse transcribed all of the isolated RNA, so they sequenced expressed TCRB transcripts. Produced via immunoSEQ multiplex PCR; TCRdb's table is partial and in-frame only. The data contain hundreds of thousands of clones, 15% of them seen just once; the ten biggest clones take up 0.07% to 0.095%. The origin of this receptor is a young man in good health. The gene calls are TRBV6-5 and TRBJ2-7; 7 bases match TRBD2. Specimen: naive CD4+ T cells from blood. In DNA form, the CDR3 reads TGTGCCAGCAGTTACTCGGTGGGAGGGCCTTTGTTCGAGCAGTACTTC. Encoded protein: CASSYSVGGPLFEQYF.